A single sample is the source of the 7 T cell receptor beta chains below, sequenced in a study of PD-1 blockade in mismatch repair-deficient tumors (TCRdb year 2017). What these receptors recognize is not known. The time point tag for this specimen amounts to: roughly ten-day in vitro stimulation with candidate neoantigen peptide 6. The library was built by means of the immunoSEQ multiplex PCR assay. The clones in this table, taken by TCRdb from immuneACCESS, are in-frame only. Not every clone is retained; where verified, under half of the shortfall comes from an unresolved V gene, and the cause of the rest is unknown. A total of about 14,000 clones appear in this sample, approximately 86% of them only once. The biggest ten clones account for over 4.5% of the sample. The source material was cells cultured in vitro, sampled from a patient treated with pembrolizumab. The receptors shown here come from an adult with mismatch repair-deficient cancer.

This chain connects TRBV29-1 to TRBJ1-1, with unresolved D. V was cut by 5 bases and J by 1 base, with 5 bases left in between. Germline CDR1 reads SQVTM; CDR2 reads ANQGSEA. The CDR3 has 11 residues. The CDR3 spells CSVRKNTEAFF. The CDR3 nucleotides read TGCAGCGTTAGGAAGAACACTGAAGCTTTCTTT. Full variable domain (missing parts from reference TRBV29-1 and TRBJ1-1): SAVISQKPSRDICQRGTSLTIQCQVDSQVTMMFWYRQQPGQSLTLIATANQGSEATYESGFVIDKFPISRPNLTFSTLTVSNMSPEDSSIYLCSVRKNTEAFFGQGTRLTVV.

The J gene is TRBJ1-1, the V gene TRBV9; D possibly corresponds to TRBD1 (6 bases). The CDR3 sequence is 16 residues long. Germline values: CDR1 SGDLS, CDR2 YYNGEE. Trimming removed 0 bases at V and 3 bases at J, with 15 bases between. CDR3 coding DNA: TGTGCCAGCAGCGTAGCAGCGGGGAGGGGGTACACTGAAGCTTTCTTT. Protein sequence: CASSVAAGRGYTEAFF.

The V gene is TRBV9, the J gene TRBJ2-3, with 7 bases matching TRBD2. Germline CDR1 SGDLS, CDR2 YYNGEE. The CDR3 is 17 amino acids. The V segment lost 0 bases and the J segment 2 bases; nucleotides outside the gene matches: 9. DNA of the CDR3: TGTGCCAGCAGCGTAGTAGGCGGGAGCATCTTCACAGATACGCAGTATTTT. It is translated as CASSVVGGSIFTDTQYF.

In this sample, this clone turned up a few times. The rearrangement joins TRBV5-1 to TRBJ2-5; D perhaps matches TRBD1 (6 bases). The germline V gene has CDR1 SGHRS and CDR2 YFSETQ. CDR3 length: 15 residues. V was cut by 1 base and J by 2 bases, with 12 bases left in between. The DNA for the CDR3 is TGCGCCAGCAGCTTGACGGGACAACTTCAAGAGACCCAGTACTTC. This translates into CASSLTGQLQETQYF.

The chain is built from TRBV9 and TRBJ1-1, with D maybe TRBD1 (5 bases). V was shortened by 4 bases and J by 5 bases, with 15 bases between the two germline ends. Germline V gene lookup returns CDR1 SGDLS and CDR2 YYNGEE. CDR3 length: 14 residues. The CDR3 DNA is TGTGCCAGCAGCCCAACAGGATCGGGGACTGAAGCTTTCTTT. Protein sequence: CASSPTGSGTEAFF.

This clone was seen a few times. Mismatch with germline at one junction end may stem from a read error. CDR3 loop: CASSQGPGLGAYEQYF. CDR3 DNA: TGCGCCAGCAGTCAAGGTCCGGGATTGGGGGCCTACGAGCAGTACTTC. The rearrangement links TRBV4-1 to TRBJ2-7, with D possibly called TRBD1 or TRBD2 (5 bases each). CDR1 and CDR2 (germline): MGHRA, YSYEKL. This CDR3 is built from 16 residues.

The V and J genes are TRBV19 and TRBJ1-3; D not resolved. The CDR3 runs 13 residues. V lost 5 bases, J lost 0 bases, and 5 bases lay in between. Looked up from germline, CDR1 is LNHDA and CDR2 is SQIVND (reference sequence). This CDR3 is CASSWGSGNTIYF. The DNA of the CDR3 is TGTGCCAGTAGTTGGGGCTCTGGAAACACCATATATTTT.